This T cell receptor beta chain was recovered during a study of CD8 T cells in ankylosing spondylitis. Study results and caveats: Blood of patients with ankylosing spondylitis appeared to be characterized by a TCR beta motif of roughly eight highly homologous variants.

In making TCR beta libraries, quantitative 5'-RACE with molecular barcodes was used. TCRdb called the 5' RACE reads again in MiXCR, with one record for every CDR3 protein. The data hold 700,000 to 850,000 distinct CDR3 sequences, with 10% to 15% observed a single time. Notes on this clonotype: What it recognizes is unknown.

Trimming removed 4 bases from V and 3 bases from J; junction bases left unmatched: 6. The CDR3 has 15 residues. Germline lookup yields CDR1 SEHNR and CDR2 FQNEAQ (reference sequence). This rearrangement joins TRBV7-9 to TRBJ2-5; 9 nucleotides match TRBD1. The TCR originated in a male donor with ankylosing spondylitis. The sample consisted of blood, either unsorted or a sorted T cell fraction (not recorded which). CDR3 nucleotides: TGTGCCAGCAGCTCCGGGACAGGGTGGGAAGAGACCCAGTACTTC. Residues: CASSSGTGWEETQYF.